This T cell receptor beta chain was obtained from a study of blood T cell repertoires in COVID-19. The V gene's germline CDR1 is SQVTM and CDR2 ANQGSEA. The CDR3 consists of 11 residues. V shed 5 bases and J shed 6 bases, with 10 bases lying between them. Profiling relied on immunoSEQ multiplex PCR, and the TCRdb table lists in-frame clones only, not all of them. The sample gives more than 35,000 clones, more than 80% of which show up once; roughly 14% is in the top ten. The sequenced sample was peripheral blood. This sequence originates from a woman in her 70s with acute or convalescent COVID-19. The chain links TRBV29-1 to TRBJ1-1; a possible D gene is TRBD1 (5 bases). The CDR3 region is CSVLREPEAFF. CDR3 in DNA: TGCAGCGTTCTCAGGGAACCTGAAGCTTTCTTT.